The next 12 T cell receptor beta chains were all read from a single sample in a study of radiation and T cells in renal cell carcinoma. Clones were sequenced by immunoSEQ multiplex PCR, and TCRdb holds only the in-frame ones, with some missing. This sample has almost 50,000 clones; 80% occur once, and the top ten carry less than 30%. Time point described: blood 2 weeks post-SBRT. Treatment of the sample: 15 Gy SBRT to primary tumor, nephrectomy 4 weeks later. The starting material was blood, obtained from a patient whose treatment included radiotherapy and nephrectomy. These receptors came from a woman in her 70s with renal cell carcinoma.

The V and J genes are TRBV7-9 and TRBJ1-1; D gene uncertain. This CDR3 region has 10 residues. The V gene lost 6 bases and the J gene lost 5 bases, with 4 bases spanning the gap. Per the germline V gene, CDR1 is SEHNR and CDR2 is FQNEAQ (reference sequence). This chain's CDR3 is CASSNTEAFF. The CDR3 DNA follows: TGTGCCAGCAGTAATACTGAAGCTTTCTTT.

This chain links TRBV27 with TRBJ2-1, with 9 bases lining up with TRBD2. The trim removed 6 bases at V and 0 bases at J, leaving 12 bases unmatched. The germline gives CDR1 MNHEY, CDR2 SMNVEV (reference sequence). The CDR3 has 18 residues. The CDR3 nucleotides are TGTGCCAGCAGGCGATCGGCTAGCGGGACCCCCTCCTACAATGAGCAGTTCTTC. Protein product: CASRRSASGTPSYNEQFF.

This clone was found once. The chain is built from TRBV4-2 and TRBJ1-1; 10 bases match TRBD1. Per the germline V gene, CDR1 is LGHNA and CDR2 is YNFKEQ. The CDR3 sequence is 15 residues long. With 2 bases clipped from V and 7 bases from J, the junction kept 7 bases outside the gene matches. The CDR3 protein is CASSQRTGGRVEAFF. The DNA for the CDR3 is TGTGCCAGCAGCCAACGGACAGGGGGACGAGTTGAAGCTTTCTTT.

The V and J genes are TRBV2 and TRBJ2-1; 12 bases match TRBD2. This CDR3 region has 15 residues. Germline V gene sequence: CDR1 SNHLY, CDR2 FYNNEI. After removal of 6 bases from V and 7 bases from J, the junction contained 7 bases not matched to a gene. DNA for the CDR3: TGTGCCAGCAGGGAACTCGGGACTAGCGGGAATGAGCAGTTCTTC. Protein: CASRELGTSGNEQFF.

CDR3 region: CASGLLQYSGNTIYF. The CDR3 DNA is TGTGCTAGTGGTTTGCTCCAGTACTCTGGAAACACCATATATTTT. This chain connects TRBV12-5 to TRBJ1-3; no reliable D call. CDR3 length: 15 residues. Per germline, CDR1 LGHNT and CDR2 FRNRAP. The V end was cut by 2 bases, the J end by 0 bases, with 8 bases between.

The CDR3 protein is CASVRHPNTEAFF. The CDR3 DNA reads as TGTGCCAGCGTTCGACACCCGAACACTGAAGCTTTCTTT. The V and J genes are TRBV28 and TRBJ1-1; D gene ambiguous. V lost 8 bases and J 1 base, leaving 11 bases between the germline ends. Germline lookup yields CDR1 MDHEN and CDR2 SYDVKM. This CDR3 spans 13 amino acids.

The chain couples TRBV6-6 to TRBJ2-1; TRBD2 matches at 11 bases. Trimming removed 3 bases from V and 6 bases from J; junction bases left unmatched: 4. The germline CDR1 and CDR2 sequences are MNHNY and SVGAGI (reference sequence). The CDR3 loop spans 15 amino acids. The CDR3 loop reads CASSYGTSGFNEQFF. CDR3 bases: TGTGCCAGCAGTTATGGGACTAGCGGCTTCAATGAGCAGTTCTTC.

The chain employs TRBV7-9 and TRBJ1-1, with unresolved D. Trimming took off 1 base at V and 10 bases at J, with 13 bases between the two ends. Germline V gene sequence: CDR1 SEHNR, CDR2 FQNEAQ (reference sequence). This CDR3 has 13 residues. CDR3 nucleotide sequence: TGTGCCAGCAGCTTAGATGTGGGCGCAGCAGCTTTCTTT. The encoded protein is CASSLDVGAAAFF.

The chain employs TRBV5-5 and TRBJ1-2; 8 bases agree with TRBD1. This CDR3 has 14 amino acids. Germline lookup yields CDR1 SGHKS and CDR2 YYEKEE (reference sequence). V was pared by 3 bases and J by 5 bases, with 6 bases of the junction left unmatched. CDR3 sequence reads: CASSSGQGGYGYTF. CDR3 sequence (DNA): TGTGCCAGCAGCTCCGGACAGGGAGGGTATGGCTACACCTTC.

The rearrangement joins TRBV11-3 to TRBJ2-1; no firm D call. The CDR3 has 15 residues. The V gene lost 5 bases and the J gene lost 3 bases, with 14 bases spanning the gap. Germline values: CDR1 SGHNT, CDR2 YENEEA. CDR3: CASSVSGLLYNEQFF. CDR3 coding DNA: TGTGCCAGCAGCGTTAGTGGGCTACTCTACAATGAGCAGTTCTTC.

The V and J genes are TRBV7-2 and TRBJ1-4; 10 bases align to TRBD1. The CDR3 contains 14 residues. V gave up 5 bases and J gave up 8 bases; unmatched junction bases: 5. Germline V lookup: CDR1 SGHTA, CDR2 FQGNSA. The CDR3 DNA sequence: TGTGCCAGCAGCCGTGACAGGGGGCAGGAAAAACTGTTTTTT. Its protein product is CASSRDRGQEKLFF.

With regard to this clone: The same CDR3 arises from other DNA sequences in this sample as well. The chain recombines TRBV2 with TRBJ2-5, with no clear D. Germline-derived CDR1 and CDR2 are SNHLY and FYNNEI. Between the trimmed V and J ends, which lost 4 bases and 4 bases, there was a span of 10 bases. The CDR3 contains 13 residues. The CDR3 here is CASSGQVRETQYF. The CDR3 DNA sequence: TGTGCCAGCAGTGGCCAGGTACGAGAGACCCAGTACTTC.